One sample yielded the 22 T cell receptor beta chains listed below, sequenced in a study of cytomegalovirus exposure and HLA in healthy donors. PCR primers comprised 60 Vbeta and 13 Jbeta primers. Using immunoSEQ multiplex PCR, the repertoire was profiled, and TCRdb retains in-frame clones only, with some absent. Of about 43,000 clones in the sample, around 53% are singletons; the top ten hold 6%. The sample was PBMCs. Source of these receptors: a man between 60 and 75 years old in good health and CMV-seronegative.

This clone was picked up a small number of times. This sequence joins TRBV30 and TRBJ2-7, with 10 bases fitting TRBD2. This CDR3 has 14 residues. Losses at the gene ends were 4 bases for V and 6 bases for J; bases not matched to a gene: 9. CDR1 GTSNPN and CDR2 SVGIG come from the germline V gene (reference sequence). The CDR3: CAWTRVVAGGEQYF. Here the CDR3 DNA reads TGTGCCTGGACGCGGGTGGTAGCGGGAGGCGAGCAGTACTTC.

This chain links TRBV2 with TRBJ1-5; TRBD1 aligns across 8 bases. Germline CDR1 reads SNHLY; CDR2 reads FYNNEI. This CDR3 has 19 amino acids. Unmatched junction bases numbered 16, after V lost 6 bases and J lost 0 bases. This chain's CDR3 is CASSYLLDGTGHSNQPQHF. The DNA for the CDR3 is TGTGCCAGCAGCTACCTACTGGATGGGACAGGACATAGCAATCAGCCCCAGCATTTT.

This clone was picked up a small number of times. The rearrangement joins TRBV4-2 to TRBJ2-7; tentative D call: TRBD2 (6 bases). Germline V gene data show CDR1 as LGHNA and CDR2 as YNFKEQ. CDR3 length equals 16 residues. Trimming took 0 bases from V and 2 from J, leaving 14 bases between them. CDR3 amino acids: CASSQDTGGVTYEQYF. The CDR3 DNA is TGTGCCAGCAGCCAAGACACTGGCGGGGTAACCTACGAGCAGTACTTC.

The CDR3 reads CASSRSGRSRGGYNEQFF. In DNA form, the CDR3 reads TGTGCCAGCAGCCGAAGCGGGAGGTCGCGTGGTGGCTACAATGAGCAGTTCTTC. The gene calls are TRBV11-2 and TRBJ2-1; 9 nucleotides align to TRBD2. Germline CDR1 is SGHAT and CDR2 is FQNNGV. The CDR3 loop spans 18 amino acids. V gave up 5 bases and J gave up 3 bases; unmatched junction bases: 14.

This chain links TRBV7-9 with TRBJ2-3; 7 bases are a match to TRBD1. This CDR3 has 14 residues. Trimming at V came to 2 bases and at J to 4 bases, leaving 3 bases not matched to a gene. Germline V CDR1 and CDR2: SEHNR, FQNEAQ (reference sequence). CDR3 in amino acids: CASSLLGGADTQYF. CDR3 coding DNA: TGTGCCAGCAGCTTACTAGGGGGCGCAGATACGCAGTATTTT.

This clone was recorded only once. V is TRBV7-2 and J is TRBJ2-1; D ambiguous. The CDR3 extends over 11 amino acids. Trimming shortened V by 4 bases and J by 9 bases, and 7 bases separated the two germline ends. Per germline, CDR1 SGHTA and CDR2 FQGNSA. DNA of the CDR3: TGTGCCAGCAGCTCAGAGGTTGAGCAGTTCTTC. It yields the protein CASSSEVEQFF.

The chain employs TRBV7-2 and TRBJ2-7; TRBD2 is a possible D gene (6 bases). V shed 1 base and J shed 3 bases, with 10 bases lying between them. The CDR3 is 14 amino acids. Germline lookup yields CDR1 SGHTA and CDR2 FQGNSA. This CDR3 reads CASSLGRVIYEQYF. CDR3 DNA: TGTGCCAGCAGCTTAGGGAGGGTTATCTACGAGCAGTACTTC.

CDR3 sequence reads: CASSLEHSAYNEQFF. CDR3 in DNA: TGCGCCAGCAGCTTGGAGCATAGCGCCTACAATGAGCAGTTCTTC. The chain links TRBV5-1 to TRBJ2-1; a weak D match, TRBD2 (5 bases). CDR1 SGHRS and CDR2 YFSETQ come from the germline V gene. This CDR3 is 15 amino acids long. With 0 bases removed from V and 2 bases from J, the gap between germline ends came to 9 bases. Together with reference TRBV5-1 and TRBJ2-1, the CDR3 gives the full variable domain: KAGVTQTPRYLIKTRGQQVTLSCSPISGHRSVSWYQQTPGQGLQFLFEYFSETQRNKGNFPGRFSGRQFSNSRSEMNVSTLELGDSALYLCASSLEHSAYNEQFFGPGTRLTVL.

The CDR3, as DNA: TGTGCCAGCAGTTACTCCTACGGGGACTCCTACGAGCAGTACTTC. Residues: CASSYSYGDSYEQYF. The chain uses TRBV6-5 and TRBJ2-7; D possibly corresponds to TRBD2 (5 bases). Germline V gene data show CDR1 as MNHEY and CDR2 as SVGAGI. Trimming cost V 0 bases and J 0 bases, with 9 bases left between them. The CDR3 extends over 15 amino acids.

The chain recombines TRBV7-2 with TRBJ1-1; 7 nucleotides agree with TRBD1. Germline CDR1 reads SGHTA; CDR2 reads FQGNSA. CDR3 length: 15 residues. V shed 1 base, J shed 3 bases, and the junction held 5 bases outside the gene matches. The CDR3 nucleotides are TGTGCCAGCAGCTTAGACAGGGGCTTTGACACTGAAGCTTTCTTT. The encoded protein is CASSLDRGFDTEAFF.

This clone appeared a few times. The rearrangement uses TRBV2 and TRBJ1-1, with 7 bases matching TRBD1. The V gene's germline CDR1 is SNHLY and CDR2 FYNNEI. With 11 bases clipped from V and 1 base from J, the junction kept 7 bases outside the gene matches. The length of the CDR3 is 13 residues. The CDR3 region is CAGTGQANTEAFF. CDR3 nucleotide sequence: TGTGCCGGGACCGGACAGGCGAACACTGAAGCTTTCTTT. Supplemented by reference TRBV2 and TRBJ1-1, the full variable domain reads EPEVTQTPSHQVTQMGQEVILRCVPISNHLYFYWYRQILGQKVEFLVSFYNNEISEKSEIFDDQFSVERPDGSNFTLKIRSTKLEDSAMYFCAGTGQANTEAFFGQGTRLTVV.

J is TRBJ1-1 and V is TRBV19; 7 bases match TRBD1. V was clipped by 4 bases and J by 5 bases; unmatched bases: 10. The CDR3 is 15 amino acids. CDR1 is LNHDA and CDR2 is SQIVND in the germline V gene (reference sequence). CDR3 amino acids: CASSTPSTGKTEAFF. In DNA form, the CDR3 reads TGTGCCAGTAGTACCCCTTCGACAGGGAAAACTGAAGCTTTCTTT.

The rearrangement uses TRBV6-1 and TRBJ2-5, with 7 bases lining up with TRBD2. The V segment lost 3 bases and the J segment 5 bases; nucleotides outside the gene matches: 9. Germline CDR1 MNHNS, CDR2 SASEGT. The CDR3 length is 15 residues. The CDR3, as DNA: TGTGCCAGCAGTGAGTGGGGGGGGGTCGGCGAGACCCAGTACTTC. Its translation is CASSEWGGVGETQYF.

V usage is TRBV5-1 and J usage is TRBJ2-7, with D maybe TRBD2 (6 bases). Germline V gene lookup returns CDR1 SGHRS and CDR2 YFSETQ. V was clipped by 0 bases and J by 4 bases, with 11 bases between them. CDR3 size: 14 residues. CDR3 DNA: TGCGCCAGCAGCTTGGGGGCGGGAAGATACGAGCAGTACTTC. Its translation: CASSLGAGRYEQYF.

This clone was seen more than once but under ten times. The CDR3 nucleotides are TGTGCCAGCAGCTTGGCCGACAGGGCCCGCGAGCAGTACTTC. Protein: CASSLADRAREQYF. The gene calls are TRBV5-4 and TRBJ2-7, with TRBD1 matching over 7 bases. The CDR3 is 14 amino acids. V shed 0 bases, J shed 6 bases, and the junction held 6 bases outside the gene matches. Germline V gene data show CDR1 as SGHNT and CDR2 as YYREEE (reference sequence).

V is TRBV23-1 and J is TRBJ2-1; maybe TRBD1 (5 bases). TRBV23-1 has ORF status, its function being uncertain. Deletions cut 4 bases from V and 10 bases from J, with 20 bases between. This CDR3 has 15 amino acids. For the CDR3, the DNA is TGCGCCAGCAGTCCCGACTGGCAGGGCGATAGAGAGCAGTTCTTC. This translates into CASSPDWQGDREQFF.

The chain employs TRBV5-1 and TRBJ1-2; perhaps TRBD1 as D (5 bases). Between the trimmed V and J ends, which lost 6 bases and 3 bases, there was a span of 12 bases. The germline V gene has CDR1 SGHRS and CDR2 YFSETQ. The CDR3 extends over 13 amino acids. In nucleotides, the CDR3 is TGCGCCAGCAAAGTTGGAGGGGACTATGGCTACACCTTC. Protein product: CASKVGGDYGYTF.

V gene TRBV19 combines with J gene TRBJ1-5; no clear D gene. Germline V gives CDR1 LNHDA, CDR2 SQIVND (reference sequence). There are 12 residues in the CDR3. V shed 3 bases and J shed 12 bases, with 12 bases lying between them. The CDR3 loop is CASSIEAGDQHF. The DNA of the CDR3 is TGTGCCAGTAGTATTGAGGCCGGGGACCAGCATTTT.

This clone ranks as medium-sized. The chain employs TRBV30 and TRBJ1-2; D is uncertain. Trimming stripped 4 bases from V and 7 bases from J, with 13 bases between. The CDR3 length is 12 residues. From germline, CDR1 is GTSNPN and CDR2 SVGIG (reference sequence). In DNA form, the CDR3 reads TGTGCCTGGATAGGAGCCATCAGTGGCTACACCTTC. It translates to CAWIGAISGYTF.

In its sample, this clone ranks as medium-sized. The CDR3 here is CASSLRGQADEKLFF. The CDR3, as DNA: TGTGCCAGCAGCTTGAGGGGTCAAGCAGATGAAAAACTGTTTTTT. The V and J genes are TRBV5-8 and TRBJ1-4, with D perhaps TRBD1 (5 bases). The CDR3 consists of 15 residues. Trimming took 1 base from V and 6 from J, leaving 13 bases between them. Germline CDR1 and CDR2: SGHTS and YDEGEE.

The chain links TRBV10-3 to TRBJ2-1, with TRBD2 matching 11 bases. Germline trimming cut 8 bases from V and 8 bases from J; bases unmatched to any gene: 5. The CDR3 totals 13 residues. Germline-derived CDR1 and CDR2 are ENHRY and SYGVKD. The CDR3 region is CAIFSGRADEQFF. The CDR3, as DNA: TGTGCCATCTTTAGCGGGAGGGCCGATGAGCAGTTCTTC.

The sample holds a few counts of this clone. This rearrangement joins TRBV10-1 to TRBJ2-3, with D perhaps TRBD1 (7 bases). The CDR3 is 14 residues long. The germline gives CDR1 WNHNN, CDR2 SYGVQD (reference sequence). V gave up 6 bases and J gave up 6 bases, with 16 bases separating them. The CDR3 is CASRATGRFDTQYF. The CDR3 bases are TGCGCCAGCAGAGCGACAGGGAGGTTCGATACGCAGTATTTT.